These 32 T cell receptor beta chains share one sample of origin, sequenced in a study of blood T cell repertoires in COVID-19. The repertoire was sequenced with immunoSEQ multiplex PCR; TCRdb's copy has only in-frame clones and lacks some. The sample comprises about 190,000 clones, roughly 80% of which are singletons, and about 6% rests with the top ten. Sample: peripheral blood. These receptors originate from a woman aged 40 to 55 with acute or convalescent COVID-19.

This clone was counted a single time. The chain employs TRBV6-2 or TRBV6-3 and TRBJ2-1, with TRBD2 identical over 13 bases. The germline V gene encodes CDR1 MNHEY and CDR2 SVGEGT. The CDR3 has 17 amino acids. V lost 4 bases and J lost 3; bases outside the gene matches: 6. CDR3 protein: CASSFYGLAGDYNEQFF. The CDR3 DNA is TGTGCCAGCAGTTTTTATGGACTAGCGGGGGACTACAATGAGCAGTTCTTC.

The chain recombines TRBV27 with TRBJ1-1; weak D call: TRBD1 (6 bases). The germline gives CDR1 MNHEY, CDR2 SMNVEV (reference sequence). CDR3 length: 16 residues. Deletions cut 4 bases from V and 8 bases from J, with 23 bases between. The CDR3 loop is CASSSTLTGQTLEAFF. CDR3 sequence (DNA): TGTGCCAGCAGTTCCACCTTAACCGGACAGACCCTCGAAGCTTTCTTT.

This clone was observed a handful of times. The chain couples TRBV28 to TRBJ2-3; 14 nucleotides line up with TRBD2. This CDR3 has 19 residues. The V gene end was trimmed by 4 bases and the J gene end by 2 bases; junction bases not matched to a gene: 11. CDR1 MDHEN and CDR2 SYDVKM come from the germline V gene. CDR3: CASSSIRRTSGRTTDTQYF. CDR3 in DNA: TGTGCCAGCAGTTCAATACGGCGGACTAGCGGGAGGACCACAGATACGCAGTATTTT. The full variable domain, with the rest looked up from reference TRBV28 and TRBJ2-3, is DVKVTQSSRYLVKRTGEKVFLECVQDMDHENMFWYRQDPGLGLRLIYFSYDVKMKEKGDIPEGYSVSREKKERFSLILESASTNQTSMYLCASSSIRRTSGRTTDTQYFGPGTRLTVL.

This clone showed up just a few times. This chain uses TRBV2 with TRBJ1-6; the D is unclear. The V end was cut by 6 bases, the J end by 7 bases, with 16 bases between. The CDR3 contains 15 residues. CDR1 is SNHLY, CDR2 FYNNEI, per germline. The CDR3 nucleotides are TGTGCCAGCAGGGGCCAAGGAGGTGGAAATTCACCCCTCCACTTT. Its translation: CASRGQGGGNSPLHF.

The CDR3 sequence: CAWSVHVRGEPQHF. CDR3 bases: TGTGCCTGGAGTGTACATGTCAGGGGTGAGCCCCAGCATTTT. The chain couples TRBV30 to TRBJ1-5; D perhaps matches TRBD1 (6 bases). V was clipped by 0 bases and J by 8 bases, with 14 bases between them. Germline-derived CDR1 and CDR2 are GTSNPN and SVGIG (reference sequence). The CDR3 has 14 residues.

The CDR3 DNA follows: TGTGCCAGCAGAGAGGGGGTGGGTAACTATGGCTACACCTTC. Translation gives CASREGVGNYGYTF. This chain links TRBV6-5 with TRBJ1-2, with D maybe TRBD1 (6 bases). Germline V lookup: CDR1 MNHEY, CDR2 SVGAGI. The CDR3 loop spans 14 amino acids. Between the trimmed V and J ends, which lost 6 bases and 1 base, there was a span of 12 bases.

The chain has TRBV6-6 and TRBJ1-1; D is unclear. CDR3 length: 11 amino acids. Germline lookup yields CDR1 MNHNY and CDR2 SVGAGI (reference sequence). V shed 11 bases and J shed 1 base, with 8 bases lying between them. In nucleotides, the CDR3 is TGTGCCGCAAGAGAGAACACTGAAGCTTTCTTT. This encodes CAARENTEAFF.

This clone was seen more than once but under ten times. The V gene is TRBV6-6, the J gene TRBJ1-6, with no clear D. The V and J ends lost 7 bases and 5 bases respectively, with 6 bases between them. Germline V gene data show CDR1 as MNHNY and CDR2 as SVGAGI (reference sequence). CDR3 length equals 12 residues. The CDR3, as DNA: TGTGCCAGCAATGAGGATAATTCACCCCTCCACTTT. Its protein is CASNEDNSPLHF.

The CDR3 loop reads CASSVGVGEGDTQYF. The DNA for the CDR3 is TGTGCCAGCAGCGTCGGAGTCGGGGAAGGAGATACGCAGTATTTT. The chain couples TRBV9 to TRBJ2-3; a weak D match, TRBD2 (5 bases). The CDR3 is made up of 15 amino acids. V was trimmed by 2 bases and J by 5 bases, leaving 15 bases between them. The germline gives CDR1 SGDLS, CDR2 YYNGEE.

The chain uses TRBV7-6 and TRBJ2-2, with 8 bases identical to TRBD2. Trimming removed 1 base from V and 0 bases from J; junction bases left unmatched: 1. Germline loops: CDR1 SGHVS, CDR2 FNYEAQ. The CDR3 length is 16 residues. The CDR3 sequence is CASSLVAGPNTGELFF. The CDR3 DNA follows: TGTGCCAGCAGCTTAGTAGCGGGACCGAACACCGGGGAGCTGTTTTTT.

This chain uses TRBV11-2 with TRBJ1-3; possible D gene TRBD1, 5 bases. The CDR3 has 15 amino acids. Germline-derived CDR1 and CDR2 are SGHAT and FQNNGV. The germline V and J ends were trimmed by 6 bases and 4 bases, with 16 bases remaining between them. The CDR3 sequence is CASRPFGAGGNTIYF. The CDR3 DNA reads TGTGCCAGCAGACCCTTTGGGGCGGGAGGAAACACCATATATTTT.

The gene calls are TRBV4-2 and TRBJ2-7, with D uncertain. Germline assignment: CDR1 LGHNA and CDR2 YNFKEQ. The V gene lost 2 bases and the J gene lost 0 bases, with 14 bases spanning the gap. There are 16 residues in the CDR3. CDR3 sequence: CASSQYPLQYSYEQYF. Written as DNA, the CDR3 is TGTGCCAGCAGCCAATACCCACTACAATACTCCTACGAGCAGTACTTC.

The chain employs TRBV19 and TRBJ2-3; tentatively, D is TRBD2 (6 bases). V was pared by 1 base and J by 2 bases, with 13 bases between. CDR1 LNHDA and CDR2 SQIVND come from the germline V gene (reference sequence). The CDR3 is 16 residues long. CDR3 protein: CASSIVSRETTDTQYF. The CDR3 bases are TGTGCCAGTAGTATAGTATCCCGGGAGACCACAGATACGCAGTATTTT. Full variable domain (outside the CDR3, taken from reference TRBV19 and TRBJ2-3): DGGITQSPKYLFRKEGQNVTLSCEQNLNHDAMYWYRQDPGQGLRLIYYSQIVNDFQKGDIAEGYSVSREKKESFPLTVTSAQKNPTAFYLCASSIVSRETTDTQYFGPGTRLTVL.

This rearrangement joins TRBV4-2 to TRBJ2-5; 7 bases match TRBD2. The V gene end was trimmed by 2 bases and the J gene end by 2 bases; junction bases not matched to a gene: 2. The CDR3 is 14 residues long. Germline-derived CDR1 and CDR2 are LGHNA and YNFKEQ. As DNA, the CDR3 is TGTGCCAGCAGCCAACTAGCGGAGCAAGAGACCCAGTACTTC. This gives the protein CASSQLAEQETQYF.

The J gene is TRBJ1-1, the V gene TRBV29-1; perhaps TRBD1 as D (6 bases). Per the germline V gene, CDR1 is SQVTM and CDR2 is ANQGSEA. The CDR3 is made up of 13 amino acids. V shed 4 bases and J shed 4 bases, with 13 bases lying between them. The CDR3 reads CSVVGQQGTEAFF. CDR3 DNA sequence: TGCAGCGTTGTCGGACAGCAGGGCACTGAAGCTTTCTTT. Together with reference TRBV29-1 and TRBJ1-1, the CDR3 gives the full variable domain: SAVISQKPSRDICQRGTSLTIQCQVDSQVTMMFWYRQQPGQSLTLIATANQGSEATYESGFVIDKFPISRPNLTFSTLTVSNMSPEDSSIYLCSVVGQQGTEAFFGQGTRLTVV.

The J gene is TRBJ2-7, the V gene TRBV11-2; D uncertain. V lost 5 bases to trimming and J lost 6 bases, with 14 bases between them. This CDR3 has 13 amino acids. Germline V CDR1 and CDR2: SGHAT, FQNNGV. This chain's CDR3 is CASSPLTLLEQYF. The CDR3 DNA reads TGTGCCAGCAGCCCTTTAACTCTCCTCGAGCAGTACTTC. The whole variable domain, filled in from reference TRBV11-2 and TRBJ2-7, reads EAGVAQSPRYKIIEKRQSVAFWCNPISGHATLYWYQQILGQGPKLLIQFQNNGVVDDSQLPKDRFSAERLKGVDSTLKIQPAKLEDSAVYLCASSPLTLLEQYFGPGTRLTVT.

This sequence joins TRBV4-2 and TRBJ2-1, with 7 bases identical to TRBD1. In germline, CDR1 is LGHNA, CDR2 YNFKEQ. The CDR3 length is 17 residues. After removal of 0 bases from V and 7 bases from J, the junction contained 12 bases not matched to a gene. CDR3 in amino acids: CASSQETGRGYSNEQFF. CDR3 DNA sequence: TGTGCCAGCAGCCAAGAAACGGGCAGGGGGTATTCGAATGAGCAGTTCTTC.

This chain links TRBV5-6 with TRBJ1-2; TRBD1 aligns across 10 bases. The CDR3 spans 15 residues. The V gene's germline CDR1 is SGHDT and CDR2 YYEEEE. Germline trimming cut 2 bases from V and 8 bases from J; bases unmatched to any gene: 9. CDR3 region: CASSFGTGASGGYTF. The CDR3 DNA is TGTGCCAGCAGCTTCGGGACAGGGGCCTCAGGAGGCTACACCTTC.

This rearrangement joins TRBV27 to TRBJ1-1; D is unresolved. This CDR3 contains 13 residues. V lost 3 bases and J 5 bases, leaving 10 bases between the germline ends. Germline V gene sequence: CDR1 MNHEY, CDR2 SMNVEV (reference sequence). The CDR3 region has the DNA TGTGCCAGCAGTTTTAAAGAGATTACTGAAGCTTTCTTT. Protein sequence: CASSFKEITEAFF.

The rearrangement uses TRBV5-4 and TRBJ2-7; possibly TRBD2 for D (5 bases). From germline, CDR1 is SGHNT and CDR2 YYREEE (reference sequence). Deletions cut 0 bases from V and 5 bases from J, with 12 bases between. The CDR3 loop spans 14 amino acids. The CDR3 nucleotides are TGTGCCAGCAGCTTGGCGGGAAACCGCGACGAGCAGTACTTC. This sequence encodes CASSLAGNRDEQYF.

The CDR3 nucleotides are TGTGCCAGCAGCGTAGATGTCTTTAACTATGGCTACACCTTC. It encodes CASSVDVFNYGYTF. The V gene is TRBV9, the J gene TRBJ1-2; D ambiguous. V was trimmed by 0 bases and J by 1 base, leaving 7 bases between them. Germline loops: CDR1 SGDLS, CDR2 YYNGEE. The CDR3 length is 14 residues. Full variable domain (missing parts from reference TRBV9 and TRBJ1-2): DSGVTQTPKHLITATGQRVTLRCSPRSGDLSVYWYQQSLDQGLQFLIQYYNGEERAKGNILERFSAQQFPDLHSELNLSSLELGDSALYFCASSVDVFNYGYTFGSGTRLTVV.

This chain joins TRBV7-8 and TRBJ2-5, with D tentatively TRBD2 (7 bases). Germline V CDR1 and CDR2: SGHVS, FQNEAQ. The V gene lost 3 bases and the J gene lost 2 bases, with 16 bases spanning the gap. The CDR3 has 16 amino acids. For the CDR3, the DNA is TGTGCCAGCAGCTTCCACCACGGGGGGCCTCAAGAGACCCAGTACTTC. Amino acid sequence: CASSFHHGGPQETQYF.

This clone was observed many times. The V call is TRBV6-5, the J call TRBJ2-7, with D perhaps TRBD2 (6 bases). Germline values: CDR1 MNHEY, CDR2 SVGAGI. CDR3 length: 14 amino acids. V lost 1 base, J lost 4 bases, and 11 bases lay in between. CDR3 region: CASSYFGGTYEQYF. The CDR3, as DNA: TGTGCCAGCAGTTACTTCGGGGGAACTTACGAGCAGTACTTC.

This chain joins TRBV7-9 and TRBJ1-1; D is perhaps TRBD1 (5 bases). Looked up from germline, CDR1 is SEHNR and CDR2 is FQNEAQ (reference sequence). CDR3 length: 14 amino acids. V was pared by 4 bases and J by 4 bases, with 13 bases between. The CDR3 bases are TGTGCCAGCAGCTCCCAGGGTGTCAGCACTGAAGCTTTCTTT. It yields the protein CASSSQGVSTEAFF.

The V and J genes are TRBV28 and TRBJ2-3, with 8 bases identical to TRBD2. The CDR3 runs 14 residues. Germline V gives CDR1 MDHEN, CDR2 SYDVKM. V shed 5 bases, J shed 2 bases, and the junction held 3 bases outside the gene matches. The CDR3 loop is CASSTSGTTDTQYF. As DNA, the CDR3 is TGTGCCAGCAGTACTAGCGGTACCACAGATACGCAGTATTTT.

CDR3 sequence reads: CASSRYRGSYEQYF. In nucleotides, the CDR3 is TGTGCCAGCAGCAGGTACAGGGGTTCCTACGAGCAGTACTTC. J is TRBJ2-7 and V is TRBV11-2, with 7 positions matching TRBD1. The CDR3 is 14 residues long. V lost 5 bases, J lost 1 base, and 5 bases stayed unmatched. Germline V gene lookup returns CDR1 SGHAT and CDR2 FQNNGV.

J is TRBJ1-1 and V is TRBV18, with D tentatively TRBD1 (5 bases). The V end lost 4 bases, the J end lost 3 bases, and 6 bases lay between the germline ends. Germline V gene data show CDR1 as KGHSH and CDR2 as LQKENI. This CDR3 contains 12 residues. The CDR3 DNA is TGTGCCAGCTCACGCAGGGACACTGAAGCTTTCTTT. Translation: CASSRRDTEAFF. The whole variable domain, remainder taken from reference TRBV18 and TRBJ1-1, is NAGVMQNPRHLVRRRGQEARLRCSPMKGHSHVYWYRQLPEEGLKFMVYLQKENIIDESGMPKERFSAEFPKEGPSILRIQQVVRGDSAAYFCASSRRDTEAFFGQGTRLTVV.

This chain uses TRBV5-1 with TRBJ1-2; D possibly corresponds to TRBD1 (5 bases). This CDR3 has 15 residues. Germline lookup yields CDR1 SGHRS and CDR2 YFSETQ. V lost 0 bases and J lost 3, with 12 bases in between. CDR3 residues: CASSLEGWPDYGYTF. The CDR3 DNA reads as TGCGCCAGCAGCTTGGAGGGGTGGCCTGACTATGGCTACACCTTC.

The V call is TRBV29-1, the J call TRBJ2-5; 10 nucleotides line up with TRBD2. This CDR3 contains 16 residues. V lost 3 bases to trimming and J lost 2 bases; unmatched junction nucleotides: 9. Germline CDR1 reads SQVTM; CDR2 reads ANQGSEA. CDR3 DNA: TGCAGCGTTGATGGGGGTAGCGGGGGGACACAAGAGACCCAGTACTTC. The encoded protein is CSVDGGSGGTQETQYF.

The chain recombines TRBV6-5 with TRBJ1-4; 8 nucleotides match TRBD1. The CDR3 length is 14 residues. V was pared by 8 bases and J by 1 base, with 3 bases of the junction left unmatched. Germline CDR1 and CDR2: MNHEY and SVGAGI. CDR3 sequence (DNA): TGTGCCAGCTGTACAGGGGGAACTAATGAAAAACTGTTTTTT. It specifies CASCTGGTNEKLFF.

The V gene is TRBV5-1, the J gene TRBJ1-1, with 11 bases identical to TRBD1. The germline V gene encodes CDR1 SGHRS and CDR2 YFSETQ. The CDR3 runs 17 residues. The V segment lost 1 base and the J segment 8 bases; nucleotides outside the gene matches: 13. The CDR3 loop is CASSLTGTGGLGTEAFF. The CDR3, as DNA: TGCGCCAGCAGCTTGACCGGGACAGGGGGACTCGGTACCGAAGCTTTCTTT. Filled out from reference TRBV5-1 and TRBJ1-1, the complete variable domain reads KAGVTQTPRYLIKTRGQQVTLSCSPISGHRSVSWYQQTPGQGLQFLFEYFSETQRNKGNFPGRFSGRQFSNSRSEMNVSTLELGDSALYLCASSLTGTGGLGTEAFFGQGTRLTVV.

V usage is TRBV29-1 and J usage is TRBJ1-1; D is ambiguous. CDR1 is SQVTM, CDR2 ANQGSEA, per germline. This CDR3 has 10 amino acids. V was shortened by 7 bases and J by 2 bases, with 5 bases between the two germline ends. DNA of the CDR3: TGCAGCGCCGTTAACACTGAAGCTTTCTTT. Its translation is CSAVNTEAFF.